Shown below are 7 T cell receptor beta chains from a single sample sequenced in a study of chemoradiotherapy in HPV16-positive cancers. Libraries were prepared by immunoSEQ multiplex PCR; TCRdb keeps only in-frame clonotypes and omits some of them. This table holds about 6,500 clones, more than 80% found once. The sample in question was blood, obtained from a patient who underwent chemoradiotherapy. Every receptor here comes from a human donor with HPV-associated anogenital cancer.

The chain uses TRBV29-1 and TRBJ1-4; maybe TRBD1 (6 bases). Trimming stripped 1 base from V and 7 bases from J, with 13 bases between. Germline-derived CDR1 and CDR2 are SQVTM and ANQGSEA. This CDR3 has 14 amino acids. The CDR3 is CSVEVSGVSEKLFF. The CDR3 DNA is TGCAGCGTTGAAGTGTCAGGGGTTAGTGAAAAACTGTTTTTT.

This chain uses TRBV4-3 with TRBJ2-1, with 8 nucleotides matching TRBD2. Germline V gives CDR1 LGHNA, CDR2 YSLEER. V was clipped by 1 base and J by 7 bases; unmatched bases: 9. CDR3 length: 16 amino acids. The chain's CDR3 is CASSQGIPGGVNEQFF. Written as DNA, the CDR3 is TGCGCCAGCAGCCAAGGGATCCCGGGGGGGGTGAATGAGCAGTTCTTC.

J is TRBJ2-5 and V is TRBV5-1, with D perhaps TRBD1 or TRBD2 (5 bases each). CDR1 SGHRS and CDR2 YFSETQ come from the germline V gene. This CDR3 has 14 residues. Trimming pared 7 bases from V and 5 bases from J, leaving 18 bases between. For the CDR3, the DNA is TGCGCCAGCCGGGAAGCGATGAAGGGGGAGACCCAGTACTTC. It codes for CASREAMKGETQYF.

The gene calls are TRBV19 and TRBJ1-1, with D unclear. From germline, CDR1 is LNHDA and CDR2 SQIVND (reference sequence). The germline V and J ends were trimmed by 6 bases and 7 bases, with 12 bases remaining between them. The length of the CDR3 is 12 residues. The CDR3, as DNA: TGTGCCAGTAGCAAGGGTAATGATGAAGCTTTCTTT. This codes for CASSKGNDEAFF.

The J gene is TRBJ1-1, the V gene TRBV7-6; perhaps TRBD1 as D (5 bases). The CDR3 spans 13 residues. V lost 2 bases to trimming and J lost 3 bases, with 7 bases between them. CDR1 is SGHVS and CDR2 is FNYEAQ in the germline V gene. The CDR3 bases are TGTGCCAGCAGCTTACAGGGAGACACTGAAGCTTTCTTT. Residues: CASSLQGDTEAFF.

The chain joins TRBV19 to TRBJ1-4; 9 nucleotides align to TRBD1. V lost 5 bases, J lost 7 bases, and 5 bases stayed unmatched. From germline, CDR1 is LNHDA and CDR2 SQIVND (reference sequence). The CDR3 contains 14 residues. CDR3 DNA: TGTGCCAGTAGTTCGACAGGGGGATTTGAAAAACTGTTTTTT. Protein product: CASSSTGGFEKLFF.

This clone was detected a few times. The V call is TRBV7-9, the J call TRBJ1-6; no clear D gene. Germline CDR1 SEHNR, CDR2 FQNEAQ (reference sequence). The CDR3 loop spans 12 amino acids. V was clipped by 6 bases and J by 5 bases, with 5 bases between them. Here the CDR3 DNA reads TGTGCCAGCAGTGTGAATAATTCACCCCTCCACTTT. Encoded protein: CASSVNNSPLHF. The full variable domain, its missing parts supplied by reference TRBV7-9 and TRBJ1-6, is DTGVSQNPRHKITKRGQNVTFRCDPISEHNRLYWYRQTLGQGPEFLTYFQNEAQLEKSRLLSDRFSAERPKGSFSTLEIQRTEQGDSAMYLCASSVNNSPLHFGNGTRLTVT.